A single sample is the source of the 2 T cell receptor beta chains below, sequenced in a study of cytomegalovirus exposure and HLA in healthy donors. 60 Vbeta and 13 Jbeta primers were used in PCR. Sequenced by immunoSEQ multiplex PCR; TCRdb stores in-frame clones only, minus some. Altogether some 190,000 clones are present, around 80% being singletons, with the ten largest covering approximately 2.4%. Sequenced sample: PBMCs. These receptor sequences come from a male donor in good health and CMV-seronegative.

The chain recombines TRBV9 with TRBJ2-1, with D possibly TRBD2 on 7 matching bases. Per the germline V gene, CDR1 is SGDLS and CDR2 is YYNGEE. Trimming cost V 0 bases and J 7 bases, with 17 bases left between them. The CDR3 runs 16 residues. CDR3 residues: CASSVGGGRGGNEQFF. The CDR3 DNA reads as TGTGCCAGCAGCGTAGGAGGCGGGAGAGGGGGAAATGAGCAGTTCTTC.

The genes are TRBV6-6 and TRBJ1-4; D is possibly TRBD1 (5 bases). Germline V gene data show CDR1 as MNHNY and CDR2 as SVGAGI (reference sequence). The CDR3 extends over 16 amino acids. V gave up 4 bases and J gave up 3 bases, with 15 bases separating them. The CDR3 spells CASSSTPHRPNEKLFF. In DNA form, the CDR3 reads TGTGCCAGCAGTTCCACTCCCCACAGGCCTAATGAAAAACTGTTTTTT.